The 18 T cell receptor beta chains listed next were all sequenced from one sample in a study of neurological immune-mediated disorders. TCRdb analysed the 5' RACE reads with MiXCR anew, one entry per CDR3 protein. This repertoire shows some 78,000 distinct CDR3 sequences, approximately 5% found once; its top ten account for roughly 2.2%. The sample consisted of PBMCs. These receptors were collected from a woman in her twenties or thirties with multiple sclerosis.

At least ten counts were recorded for this clonotype. The chain uses TRBV6-6 and TRBJ2-6; 8 nucleotides match TRBD2. The junction had 1 base not matched to a gene; V was cut back by 4 bases and J by 2 bases. Germline V lookup: CDR1 MNHNY, CDR2 SVGAGI (reference sequence). The CDR3 consists of 15 residues. DNA of the CDR3: TGTGCCAGCAGTTCCGGGGGGGCTGGGGCCAACGTCCTGACTTTC. It specifies CASSSGGAGANVLTF.

In this sample, this clonotype turned up a few times. The chain has TRBV3-1 and TRBJ1-2; possibly TRBD1 for D (5 bases). CDR1 and CDR2 from the germline V gene are LGHDT and YNNKEL (reference sequence). V lost 0 bases and J lost 4, with 15 bases in between. The CDR3 length is 16 residues. CDR3 DNA sequence: TGTGCCAGCAGCCAAGAACCGCGGGGCCTCGGCTATGGCTACACCTTC. This gives the protein CASSQEPRGLGYGYTF.

This clonotype was seen at least ten times. The genes are TRBV12-3 or TRBV12-4 and TRBJ2-3; D may be TRBD1 or TRBD2 (5 bases each). The CDR3 covers 13 residues. V shed 7 bases and J shed 10 bases, with 18 bases lying between them. CDR3 loop: CASTLTEGPSQYF. The CDR3 coding sequence is TGTGCCAGCACCTTAACCGAGGGACCCTCGCAGTATTTT.

In its sample, this clonotype was seen a few times. This chain uses TRBV10-3 with TRBJ1-1; D might be TRBD1 (6 bases). V was trimmed by 6 bases and J by 4 bases, leaving 27 bases between them. Per the germline V gene, CDR1 is ENHRY and CDR2 is SYGVKD. The CDR3 is 18 residues long. The CDR3 nucleotides read TGTGCCATCAGCCCCGGGGGCCCGGGCGGGATGGTGGGCACTGAAGCTTTCTTT. Amino acids: CAISPGGPGGMVGTEAFF.

Ten or more counts support this clonotype. CDR3 sequence reads: CSANGQYRVFYEQYF. In nucleotides, the CDR3 is TGCAGTGCGAATGGGCAGTACAGGGTGTTCTACGAGCAGTACTTC. The chain employs TRBV20-1 and TRBJ2-7, with D perhaps matching TRBD1 (6 bases). The CDR3 is 15 amino acids. The germline V gene has CDR1 DFQATT and CDR2 SNEGSKA (reference sequence). Deletions cut 6 bases from V and 3 bases from J, with 21 bases between.

This clonotype showed up just a few times. The chain links TRBV20-1 to TRBJ2-1; no definite D call. V lost 3 bases and J lost 10, with 7 bases in between. Germline CDR1 DFQATT, CDR2 SNEGSKA (reference sequence). CDR3 length equals 10 residues. CDR3 region: CSAREREQFF. CDR3 bases: TGCAGTGCTAGGGAAAGAGAGCAGTTCTTC.

This clonotype was seen ten or more times. This chain joins TRBV2 and TRBJ2-2; TRBD2 might be the D (5 bases). V was shortened by 6 bases and J by 6 bases, with 8 bases between the two germline ends. The CDR3 has 12 residues. From germline, CDR1 is SNHLY and CDR2 FYNNEI. Here the CDR3 DNA reads TGTGCCAGCAGGGCGGGCGCCGGGGAGCTGTTTTTT. Translated, it gives CASRAGAGELFF.

At least ten counts were recorded for this clonotype. This chain's CDR3 is CASSLSRTSGAGELFF. Written as DNA, the CDR3 is TGTGCCAGCAGTTTAAGTCGGACTAGCGGGGCCGGGGAGCTGTTTTTT. The chain links TRBV12-3 or TRBV12-4 to TRBJ2-2; the match to TRBD2 covers 12 bases. V shed 2 bases and J 6 bases; nucleotides not matched to a gene: 4. This CDR3 is built from 16 residues.

The chain is built from TRBV6-1 and TRBJ2-5; D is undetermined. The germline V gene has CDR1 MNHNS and CDR2 SASEGT. Trimming cost V 3 bases and J 2 bases, with 10 bases left between them. This CDR3 is 14 amino acids long. DNA of the CDR3: TGTGCCAGCAGTGAGACCAACCAACAAGAGACCCAGTACTTC. Translating gives CASSETNQQETQYF.

The V gene is TRBV20-1, the J gene TRBJ2-5; D is unresolved. The CDR3 loop spans 13 amino acids. Germline lookup yields CDR1 DFQATT and CDR2 SNEGSKA (reference sequence). V was cut by 2 bases and J by 5 bases, with 12 bases left in between. Written as DNA, the CDR3 is TGCAGTGCTAGACCCCCAGTTGGGGAGACCCAGTACTTC. Translation: CSARPPVGETQYF.

Ten or more counts support this clonotype. The chain recombines TRBV11-2 with TRBJ1-1; D unresolved. The CDR3 totals 11 residues. Trimming removed 4 bases at V and 1 base at J, with 1 base between. CDR1 is SGHAT, CDR2 FQNNGV, per germline. CDR3 residues: CASSWNTEAFF. The CDR3 bases are TGTGCCAGCAGCTGGAACACTGAAGCTTTCTTT.

In its sample, this clonotype was seen many times. The chain is built from TRBV7-9 and TRBJ1-2, with D possibly matching TRBD1 (5 bases). This CDR3 is built from 16 residues. V was cut by 3 bases and J by 4 bases, with 18 bases left in between. Germline V gives CDR1 SEHNR, CDR2 FQNEAQ (reference sequence). CDR3 DNA sequence: TGTGCCAGCAGCTTTGCAGGGAGGGAGGGCAGCTATGGCTACACCTTC. This sequence encodes CASSFAGREGSYGYTF.

At least ten counts were recorded for this clonotype. The V gene is TRBV5-1, the J gene TRBJ2-5, with TRBD1 identical over 10 bases. This CDR3 is built from 15 residues. Germline V gene lookup returns CDR1 SGHRS and CDR2 YFSETQ. Germline trimming cut 3 bases from V and 1 base from J; bases unmatched to any gene: 3. The CDR3 region is CASSSTGGIQETQYF. The CDR3 DNA reads as TGCGCCAGCAGCTCGACAGGGGGCATCCAAGAGACCCAGTACTTC.

This clonotype was seen ten or more times. CDR3 in DNA: TGTGCCTGTGCTACCTCCTACGAGCAGTACTTC. Translating it yields CACATSYEQYF. The chain recombines TRBV30 with TRBJ2-7; D gene ambiguous. Trimming stripped 6 bases from V and 0 bases from J, with 6 bases between. CDR3 length equals 11 residues. Looked up from germline, CDR1 is GTSNPN and CDR2 is SVGIG (reference sequence).

Many counts were recorded for this clonotype. The chain combines TRBV7-2 with TRBJ1-3; D gene ambiguous. The CDR3 length is 16 residues. V dropped 2 bases and J dropped 0 bases, with 11 bases sitting between them. Germline CDR1 reads SGHTA; CDR2 reads FQGNSA. CDR3 nucleotide sequence: TGTGCCAGCAGCTTAAGGCCTCTTTTCTCTGGAAACACCATATATTTT. Its protein product is CASSLRPLFSGNTIYF.

This clonotype was counted only a few times. V is TRBV20-1 and J is TRBJ2-1; TRBD2 agrees at 7 bases. This CDR3 contains 13 residues. The germline CDR1 and CDR2 sequences are DFQATT and SNEGSKA (reference sequence). Trimming cost V 6 bases and J 7 bases; bases outside gene matches: 9. The CDR3 DNA is TGCAGTGCCCAAGCCGGGACTAAAAATGAGCAGTTCTTC. Amino acid sequence: CSAQAGTKNEQFF.

Many counts were recorded for this clonotype. The rearrangement links TRBV5-1 to TRBJ2-6, with D uncertain. CDR3 size: 19 residues. The germline V and J ends were trimmed by 1 base and 1 base, with 18 bases remaining between them. The germline CDR1 and CDR2 sequences are SGHRS and YFSETQ. The CDR3 DNA is TGCGCCAGCAGCTTGTGGCAGGCAACGACCTATTCTGGGGCCAACGTCCTGACTTTC. Its protein is CASSLWQATTYSGANVLTF.

Turning to this clonotype: The germline gene is not matched at one end of the junction; a read error may be the cause. The V call is TRBV18, the J call TRBJ2-1, with a possible D match to TRBD2 (6 bases). Looked up from germline, CDR1 is KGHSH and CDR2 is LQKENI. The CDR3 loop spans 18 amino acids. This chain's CDR3 is CVSSPWLLSSWGDNEQFF. The CDR3 DNA is TGTGTCAGCTCACCGTGGCTATTATCATCCTGGGGGGACAATGAGCAGTTCTTC.